Sequencing of this TCR beta chain was carried out in a study of T cells in Graves' hyperthyroidism and ophthalmopathy. Study context: Upon initial diagnosis and before any treatment, peripheral blood was collected.

This clonotype was found many times. What it recognizes is unknown. RNA transcripts were the template for amplifying TCR beta CDR3 regions. The TCR CDR3 was amplified in a first-round RT-PCR using the HTBI primer set. TCRdb re-called the multiplex PCR reads through MiXCR, storing one row per CDR3 protein. Altogether about 250,000 distinct CDR3 sequences are present, approximately 25% being singletons, with the ten largest covering about a third. The V gene's germline CDR1 is SGHRS and CDR2 YFSETQ. The CDR3 runs 13 residues. Trimming stripped 4 bases from V and 8 bases from J, with 15 bases between. Study-level points and caveats: Blood also carried most thyroid clonotypes expanded above 0.001.

Exclusion of a patient resulted from uncontrolled infection, other autoimmune disease, pregnancy or lactation. The authors obtained PBMCs from over 7.5 ml of fresh peripheral blood. Sequencing was done on a sample of blood. The sequence was collected from a woman in her forties with Graves' ophthalmopathy. This chain connects TRBV5-1 to TRBJ1-1, with a tentative D call TRBD1 (5 bases). CDR3 sequence: CASSRDRISEAFF. The CDR3, as DNA: TGCGCCAGCAGCCGGGACCGAATCTCAGAAGCTTTCTTT.